This TCR beta chain comes out of a study of beta chain features in type 1 diabetes. Study-level results: Type 1 diabetes patients showed a moderate but significant shortening of TCRB CDR3s in all four CD4+ subsets. Type 1 diabetes patients had fewer VDJ junction insertions and more deletions. Any PCR bias toward short templates would affect both groups alike.

This CDR3 contains 15 residues. The V end was cut by 1 base, the J end by 7 bases, with 13 bases between. The germline CDR1 and CDR2 sequences are LGHNA and YNFKEQ. The investigators reverse transcribed all of the isolated RNA, so they sequenced expressed TCRB transcripts. Libraries were prepared by immunoSEQ multiplex PCR; TCRdb keeps only in-frame clonotypes and omits some of them. The sample consists of hundreds of thousands of clones, 10% to 15% of them appearing once. This clone was counted a few times. Its cognate antigen is unknown. The sample consisted of naive CD4+ T cells from blood. The sequence derives from a man aged 18 to 30 with type 1 diabetes. This chain connects TRBV4-2 to TRBJ1-4; possibly TRBD1 for D (5 bases). The CDR3 region has the DNA TGTGCCAGCAGCCAAGGTCCGGGGCAGGGTGAAAAACTGTTTTTT. It codes for CASSQGPGQGEKLFF.